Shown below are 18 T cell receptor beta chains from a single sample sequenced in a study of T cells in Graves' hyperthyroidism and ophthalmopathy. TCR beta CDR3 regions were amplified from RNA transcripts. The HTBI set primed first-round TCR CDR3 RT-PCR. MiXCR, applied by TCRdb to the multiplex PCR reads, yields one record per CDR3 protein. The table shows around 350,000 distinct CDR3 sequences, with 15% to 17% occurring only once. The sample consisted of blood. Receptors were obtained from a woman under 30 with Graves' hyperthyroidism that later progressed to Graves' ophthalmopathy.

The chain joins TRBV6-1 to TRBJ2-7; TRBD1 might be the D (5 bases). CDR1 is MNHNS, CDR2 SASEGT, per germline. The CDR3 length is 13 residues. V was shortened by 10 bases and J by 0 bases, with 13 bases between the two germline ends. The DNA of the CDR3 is TGTGCCATCGGACATGGGGCCTCCTACGAGCAGTACTTC. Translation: CAIGHGASYEQYF.

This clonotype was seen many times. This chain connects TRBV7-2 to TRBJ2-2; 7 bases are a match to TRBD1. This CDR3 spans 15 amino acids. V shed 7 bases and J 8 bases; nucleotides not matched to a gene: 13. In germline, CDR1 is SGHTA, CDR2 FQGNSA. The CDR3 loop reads CASTADRVEGGELFF. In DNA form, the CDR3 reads TGTGCCAGCACTGCCGACAGGGTCGAGGGGGGGGAGCTGTTTTTT.

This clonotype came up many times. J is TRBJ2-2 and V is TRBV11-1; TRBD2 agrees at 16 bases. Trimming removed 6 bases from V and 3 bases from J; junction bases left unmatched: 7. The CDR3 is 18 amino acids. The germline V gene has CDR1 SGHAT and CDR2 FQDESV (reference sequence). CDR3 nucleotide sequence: TGTGCCAGCAGAAGGGGACTAGCGGGAGGGCCGGACACCGGGGAGCTGTTTTTT. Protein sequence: CASRRGLAGGPDTGELFF.

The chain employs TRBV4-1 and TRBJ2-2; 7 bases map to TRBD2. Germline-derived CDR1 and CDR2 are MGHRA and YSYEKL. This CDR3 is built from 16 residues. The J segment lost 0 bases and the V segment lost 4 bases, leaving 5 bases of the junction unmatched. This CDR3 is CASSPPLAANTGELFF. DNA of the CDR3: TGCGCCAGCAGCCCACCGCTAGCGGCGAACACCGGGGAGCTGTTTTTT.

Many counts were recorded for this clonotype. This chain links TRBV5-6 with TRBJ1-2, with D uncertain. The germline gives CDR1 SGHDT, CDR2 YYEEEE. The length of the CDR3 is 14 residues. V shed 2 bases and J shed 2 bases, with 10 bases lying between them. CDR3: CASSFVSGNYGYTF. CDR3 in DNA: TGTGCCAGCAGCTTTGTGTCCGGCAACTATGGCTACACCTTC.

CDR3 nucleotide sequence: TGCGCCAGCAGCTTGGATACGGAGCTGGGAGCTCAGTACTTC. This sequence encodes CASSLDTELGAQYF. The gene calls are TRBV5-1 and TRBJ2-5; possibly TRBD2 for D (5 bases). V gave up 0 bases and J gave up 11 bases, with 17 bases separating them. The CDR3 is 14 residues long. Germline CDR1 is SGHRS and CDR2 is YFSETQ.

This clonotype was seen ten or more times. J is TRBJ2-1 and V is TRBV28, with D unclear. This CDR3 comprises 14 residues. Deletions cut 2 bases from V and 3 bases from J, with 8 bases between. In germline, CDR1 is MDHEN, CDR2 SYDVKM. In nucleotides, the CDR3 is TGTGCCAGCAGTTTACTCCCCTTCTACAATGAGCAGTTCTTC. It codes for CASSLLPFYNEQFF.

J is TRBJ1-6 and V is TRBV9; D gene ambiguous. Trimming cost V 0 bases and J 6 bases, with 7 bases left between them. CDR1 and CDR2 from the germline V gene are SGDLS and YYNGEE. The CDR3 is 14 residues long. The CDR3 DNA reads TGTGCCAGCAGCGTAGCTGCGGGTAATTCACCCCTCCACTTT. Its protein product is CASSVAAGNSPLHF.

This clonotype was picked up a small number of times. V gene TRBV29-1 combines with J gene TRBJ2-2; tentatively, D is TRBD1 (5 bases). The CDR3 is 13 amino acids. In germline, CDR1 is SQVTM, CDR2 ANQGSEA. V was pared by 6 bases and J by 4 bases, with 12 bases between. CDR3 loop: CSVPTGSTGELFF. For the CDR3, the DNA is TGCAGCGTACCAACAGGTAGCACCGGGGAGCTGTTTTTT.

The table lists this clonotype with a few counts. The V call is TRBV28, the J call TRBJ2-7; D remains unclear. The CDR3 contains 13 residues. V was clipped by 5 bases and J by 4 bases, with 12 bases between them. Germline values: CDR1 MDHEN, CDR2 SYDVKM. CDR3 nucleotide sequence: TGTGCCAGCAGTCAAAGAGAATATTACGAGCAGTACTTC. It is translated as CASSQREYYEQYF.

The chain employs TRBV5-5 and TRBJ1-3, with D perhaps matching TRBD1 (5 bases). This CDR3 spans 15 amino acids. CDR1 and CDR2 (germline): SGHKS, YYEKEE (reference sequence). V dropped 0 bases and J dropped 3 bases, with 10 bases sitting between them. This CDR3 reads CASSLGGANGNTIYF. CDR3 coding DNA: TGTGCCAGCAGCTTGGGGGGCGCGAATGGAAACACCATATATTTT.

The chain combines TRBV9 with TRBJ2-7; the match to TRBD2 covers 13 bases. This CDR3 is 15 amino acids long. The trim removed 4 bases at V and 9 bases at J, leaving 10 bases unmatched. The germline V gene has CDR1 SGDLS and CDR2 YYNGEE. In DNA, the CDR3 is TGTGCCAGCAGCCAATTGGGGACTAGCGGGATTACGCAGTACTTC. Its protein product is CASSQLGTSGITQYF.

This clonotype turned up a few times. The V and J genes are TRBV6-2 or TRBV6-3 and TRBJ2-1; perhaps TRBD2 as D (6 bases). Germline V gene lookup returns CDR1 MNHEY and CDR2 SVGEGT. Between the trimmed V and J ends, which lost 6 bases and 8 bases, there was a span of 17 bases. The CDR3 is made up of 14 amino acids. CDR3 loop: CASRGGEIWDEQFF. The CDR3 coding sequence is TGTGCCAGCAGAGGAGGGGAGATTTGGGATGAGCAGTTCTTC.

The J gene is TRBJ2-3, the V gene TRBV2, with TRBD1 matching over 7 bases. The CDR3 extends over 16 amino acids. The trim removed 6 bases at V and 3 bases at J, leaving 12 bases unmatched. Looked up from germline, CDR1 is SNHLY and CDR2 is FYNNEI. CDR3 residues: CASSALHRGRTDTQYF. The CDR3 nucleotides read TGTGCCAGCAGCGCCTTACACAGGGGACGGACAGATACGCAGTATTTT.

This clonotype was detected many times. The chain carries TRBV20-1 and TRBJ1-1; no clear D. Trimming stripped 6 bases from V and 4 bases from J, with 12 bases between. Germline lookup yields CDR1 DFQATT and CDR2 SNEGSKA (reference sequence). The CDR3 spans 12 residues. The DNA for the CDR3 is TGCAGTGCGACACAGTCGTCCACTGAAGCTTTCTTT. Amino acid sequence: CSATQSSTEAFF.

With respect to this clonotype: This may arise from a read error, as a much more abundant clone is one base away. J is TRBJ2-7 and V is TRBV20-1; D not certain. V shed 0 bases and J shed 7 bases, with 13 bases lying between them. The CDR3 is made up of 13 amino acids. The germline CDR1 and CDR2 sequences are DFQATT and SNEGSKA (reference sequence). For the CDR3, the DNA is TGCAGTGCTAGAGATTTAGTCGGTGGGGAGCAGTACTTC. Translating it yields CSARDLVGGEQYF.

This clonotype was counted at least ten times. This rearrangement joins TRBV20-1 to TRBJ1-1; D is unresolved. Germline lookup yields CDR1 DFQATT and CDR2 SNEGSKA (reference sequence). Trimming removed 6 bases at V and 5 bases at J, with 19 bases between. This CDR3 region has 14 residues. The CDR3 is CSATRLTAVTEAFF. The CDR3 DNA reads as TGCAGTGCGACTCGTCTCACTGCTGTTACTGAAGCTTTCTTT.

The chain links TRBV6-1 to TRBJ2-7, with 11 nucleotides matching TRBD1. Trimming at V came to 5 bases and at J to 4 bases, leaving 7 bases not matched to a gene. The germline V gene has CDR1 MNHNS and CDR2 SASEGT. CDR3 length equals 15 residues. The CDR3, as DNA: TGTGCCAGCAGTCTGCTTGGGACAGGGGGATACGAGCAGTACTTC. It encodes CASSLLGTGGYEQYF.